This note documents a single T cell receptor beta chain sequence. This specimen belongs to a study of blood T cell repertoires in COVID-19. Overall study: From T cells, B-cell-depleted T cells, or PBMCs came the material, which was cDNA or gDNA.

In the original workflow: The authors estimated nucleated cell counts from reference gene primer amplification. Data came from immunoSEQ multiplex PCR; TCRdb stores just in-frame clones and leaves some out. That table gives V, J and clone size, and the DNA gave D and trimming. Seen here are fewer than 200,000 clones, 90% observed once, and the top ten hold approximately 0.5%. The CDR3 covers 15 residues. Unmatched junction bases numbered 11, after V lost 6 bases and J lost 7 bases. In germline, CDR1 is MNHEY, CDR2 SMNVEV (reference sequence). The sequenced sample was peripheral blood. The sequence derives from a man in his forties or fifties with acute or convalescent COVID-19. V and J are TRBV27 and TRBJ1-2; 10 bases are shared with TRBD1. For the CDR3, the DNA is TGTGCCAGCAGATACTCTTTGACAGGGGGCCGTGGCTACACCTTC. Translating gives CASRYSLTGGRGYTF.